This T cell receptor (beta chain) stems from a study of blood T cells in healthy people across ages. V gave up 4 bases and J gave up 6 bases; unmatched junction bases: 3. The CDR3 is made up of 12 amino acids. Germline V CDR1 and CDR2: SQVTM, ANQGSEA. For the second PCR, which ran for roughly 7 to 11 cycles, a sample-barcoded 5' primer and a J-beta primer mix were used. TCRdb fed the 5' RACE reads into MiXCR, producing one record per CDR3 protein. This sample carries some 1.5 million distinct CDR3 sequences, 35% to 45% of them seen once, and the ten largest clones take about 3.8%. The rearrangement links TRBV29-1 to TRBJ1-2, with 9 bases identical to TRBD1. Sequences were obtained from blood. The receptor's source is a woman aged 18-35 years in good health. The chain's CDR3 is CSVGTGEHGYTF. The CDR3 DNA reads as TGCAGCGTTGGGACAGGGGAGCATGGCTACACCTTC.